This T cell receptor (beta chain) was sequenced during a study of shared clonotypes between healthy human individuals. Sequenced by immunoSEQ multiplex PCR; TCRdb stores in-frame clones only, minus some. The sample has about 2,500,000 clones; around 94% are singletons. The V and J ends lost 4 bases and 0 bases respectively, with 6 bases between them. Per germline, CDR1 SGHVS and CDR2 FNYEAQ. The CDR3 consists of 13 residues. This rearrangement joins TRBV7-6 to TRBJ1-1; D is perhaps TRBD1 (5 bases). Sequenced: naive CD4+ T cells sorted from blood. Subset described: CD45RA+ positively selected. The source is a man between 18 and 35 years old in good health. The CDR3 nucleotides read TGTGCCAGCAGCTGGGGACTGAACACTGAAGCTTTCTTT. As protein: CASSWGLNTEAFF.